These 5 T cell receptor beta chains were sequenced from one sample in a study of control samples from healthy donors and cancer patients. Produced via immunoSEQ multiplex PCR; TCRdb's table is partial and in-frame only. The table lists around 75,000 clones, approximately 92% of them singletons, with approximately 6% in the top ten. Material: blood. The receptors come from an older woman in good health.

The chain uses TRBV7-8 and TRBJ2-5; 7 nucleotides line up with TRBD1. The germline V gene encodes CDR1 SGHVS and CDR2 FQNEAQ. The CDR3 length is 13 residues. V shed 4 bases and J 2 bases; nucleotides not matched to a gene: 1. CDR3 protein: CASSSQGQETQYF. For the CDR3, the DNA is TGTGCCAGCAGCTCACAGGGGCAAGAGACCCAGTACTTC.

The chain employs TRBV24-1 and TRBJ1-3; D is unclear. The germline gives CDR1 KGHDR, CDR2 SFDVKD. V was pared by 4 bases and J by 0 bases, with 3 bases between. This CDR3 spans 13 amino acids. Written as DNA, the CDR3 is TGTGCCACCAGTGACCTCTCTGGAAACACCATATATTTT. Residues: CATSDLSGNTIYF.

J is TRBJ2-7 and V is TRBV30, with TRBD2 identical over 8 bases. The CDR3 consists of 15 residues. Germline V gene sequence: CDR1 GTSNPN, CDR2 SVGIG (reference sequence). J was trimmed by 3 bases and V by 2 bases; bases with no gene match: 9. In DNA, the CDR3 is TGTGCCTGGAGTATCACTAGCGGCCGCCGCTACGAGCAGTACTTC. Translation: CAWSITSGRRYEQYF. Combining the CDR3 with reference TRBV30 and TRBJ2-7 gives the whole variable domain SQTIHQWPATLVQPVGSPLSLECTVEGTSNPNLYWYRQAAGRGLQLLFYSVGIGQISSEVPQNLSASRPQDRQFILSSKKLLLSDSGFYLCAWSITSGRRYEQYFGPGTRLTVT.

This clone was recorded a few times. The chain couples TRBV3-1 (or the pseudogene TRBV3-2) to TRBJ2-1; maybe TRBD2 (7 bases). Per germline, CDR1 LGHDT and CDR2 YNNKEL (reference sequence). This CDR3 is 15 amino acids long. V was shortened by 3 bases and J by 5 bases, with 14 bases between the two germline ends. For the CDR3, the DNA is TGTGCCAGCAGCCAGGGGGGGGCGCTCCACAATGAGCAGTTCTTC. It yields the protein CASSQGGALHNEQFF.

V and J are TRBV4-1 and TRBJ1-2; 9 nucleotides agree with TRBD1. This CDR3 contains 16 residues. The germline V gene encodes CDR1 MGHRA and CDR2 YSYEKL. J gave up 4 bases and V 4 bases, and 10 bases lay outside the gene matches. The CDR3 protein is CASSPGDRERGYGYTF. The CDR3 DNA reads TGCGCCAGCAGCCCAGGGGACAGGGAACGGGGCTATGGCTACACCTTC.